The 19 T cell receptor beta chains given below trace back to one sample, sequenced in a study of cytomegalovirus exposure and HLA in healthy donors. Use of 60 Vbeta and 13 Jbeta primers characterized the PCR. Using immunoSEQ multiplex PCR, the repertoire was profiled, and TCRdb retains in-frame clones only, with some absent. The data show around 150,000 clones, 88% seen once. The sample was PBMCs. These receptors were taken from a woman aged 40 to 55 in good health and CMV-seronegative.

The rearrangement links TRBV7-9 to TRBJ2-7, with TRBD1 matching 7 bases. The V gene's germline CDR1 is SEHNR and CDR2 FQNEAQ (reference sequence). The CDR3 runs to 14 residues. The J segment lost 2 bases and the V segment lost 5 bases, leaving 6 bases of the junction unmatched. The CDR3 nucleotides are TGTGCCAGCAGCCCTGGGACAGCCACCTACGAGCAGTACTTC. This encodes CASSPGTATYEQYF.

Regarding this clone: The junction does not match germline at one end; this may be a read error. This sequence joins TRBV7-9 and TRBJ2-1; the match to TRBD2 covers 8 bases. The CDR3 loop spans 16 amino acids. Germline assignment: CDR1 SEHNR and CDR2 FQNEAQ (reference sequence). CDR3 loop: CSSSPLAGPAYNEQFF. In DNA form, the CDR3 reads TGTTCCAGCAGCCCTCTAGCGGGTCCAGCCTACAATGAGCAGTTCTTC.

The chain is built from TRBV11-2 and TRBJ2-7; no clear D. The ends were cut back, 1 base at V and 1 base at J, with 8 bases in the middle. This CDR3 spans 14 amino acids. Per the germline V gene, CDR1 is SGHAT and CDR2 is FQNNGV. CDR3 DNA sequence: TGTGCCAGCAGCTTAGTATCTCCTTCCTACGAGCAGTACTTC. It codes for CASSLVSPSYEQYF.

The table lists this clone with a few counts. The V and J genes are TRBV6-5 and TRBJ1-2; no clear D. This CDR3 has 15 amino acids. Germline loops: CDR1 MNHEY, CDR2 SVGAGI. V was trimmed by 0 bases and J by 4 bases, leaving 12 bases between them. CDR3 sequence (DNA): TGTGCCAGCAGTTACTCCCCTGCGGGAGGCTATGGCTACACCTTC. Translating it yields CASSYSPAGGYGYTF.

The chain is built from TRBV7-2 and TRBJ1-4; 8 positions match TRBD1. The CDR3 is made up of 15 amino acids. Germline CDR1 is SGHTA and CDR2 is FQGNSA. J was trimmed by 7 bases and V by 5 bases; bases with no gene match: 9. The CDR3 nucleotides are TGTGCCAGCAGCCCAGGGGGCAGGGATGGTGAAAAACTGTTTTTT. Translation gives CASSPGGRDGEKLFF.

Worth noting for this clone: Compared with germline, one end of the junction differs, possibly owing to a read error. The J gene is TRBJ2-5, the V gene TRBV18; the match to TRBD2 covers 9 bases. Germline loops: CDR1 KGHSH, CDR2 LQKENI. The CDR3 is 16 amino acids. The CDR3 spells CASSQGLATLQEAQYF. The CDR3 DNA follows: TGTGCCAGCTCCCAGGGACTAGCAACCCTACAAGAGGCCCAGTACTTC. Together with reference TRBV18 and TRBJ2-5, the CDR3 gives the full variable domain: NAGVMQNPRHLVRRRGQEARLRCSPMKGHSHVYWYRQLPEEGLKFMVYLQKENIIDESGMPKERFSAEFPKEGPSILRIQQVVRGDSAAYFCASSQGLATLQEAQYFGPGTRLLVL.

CDR3: CASSLGSGRASKNIQYF. Here the CDR3 DNA reads TGTGCCAGCAGCTTAGGGAGCGGGAGGGCCTCCAAAAACATTCAGTACTTC. The chain uses TRBV11-3 and TRBJ2-4; 10 bases agree with TRBD2. V shed 1 base, J shed 2 bases, and the junction held 5 bases outside the gene matches. Per germline, CDR1 SGHNT and CDR2 YENEEA. This CDR3 has 17 amino acids.

This chain links TRBV6-5 with TRBJ1-3; D perhaps matches TRBD1 (5 bases). Germline V gene data show CDR1 as MNHEY and CDR2 as SVGAGI. Deletions cut 8 bases from V and 4 bases from J, with 12 bases between. This CDR3 region has 13 residues. In nucleotides, the CDR3 is TGTGCCAGCGGCTGGGGGGGAGGAAACACCATATATTTT. This encodes CASGWGGGNTIYF.

This chain connects TRBV6-1 to TRBJ1-5, with D possibly TRBD1 on 5 matching bases. Trimming removed 8 bases at V and 8 bases at J, with 19 bases between. CDR3 length equals 14 residues. Looked up from germline, CDR1 is MNHNS and CDR2 is SASEGT. CDR3 in DNA: TGTGCCAGCCGTCCTCGGGGCGGGGTGGAGCCCCAGCATTTT. Encoded protein: CASRPRGGVEPQHF.

The chain is built from TRBV7-9 and TRBJ2-7, with D possibly TRBD1 on 5 matching bases. This CDR3 spans 15 amino acids. Between the trimmed V and J ends, which lost 1 base and 0 bases, there was a span of 10 bases. Per germline, CDR1 SEHNR and CDR2 FQNEAQ (reference sequence). The CDR3 region is CASSLVQASSYEQYF. DNA of the CDR3: TGTGCCAGCAGCTTAGTACAGGCGAGCTCCTACGAGCAGTACTTC.

The chain employs TRBV10-3 and TRBJ2-1; 8 bases map to TRBD2. From germline, CDR1 is ENHRY and CDR2 SYGVKD. The CDR3 runs to 16 residues. V was clipped by 2 bases and J by 1 base; unmatched bases: 4. Here the CDR3 reads CAISEAVAGSYNEQFF. Written as DNA, the CDR3 is TGTGCCATCAGTGAGGCGGTAGCGGGGTCCTACAATGAGCAGTTCTTC.

The V and J genes are TRBV4-2 and TRBJ2-4; D perhaps matches TRBD1 (5 bases). The germline V and J ends were trimmed by 0 bases and 13 bases, with 10 bases remaining between them. The CDR3 consists of 12 residues. The V gene's germline CDR1 is LGHNA and CDR2 YNFKEQ. As DNA, the CDR3 is TGTGCCAGCAGCCAAGATGGCAGGGTGCAGTACTTC. This sequence encodes CASSQDGRVQYF.

The chain recombines TRBV4-3 with TRBJ2-3; 7 nucleotides line up with TRBD2. This CDR3 region has 16 residues. V lost 0 bases, J lost 0 bases, and 3 bases stayed unmatched. Germline V lookup: CDR1 LGHNA, CDR2 YSLEER. CDR3 in DNA: TGCGCCAGCAGCCAAGAAACACTAGCGAGCACAGATACGCAGTATTTT. Translation: CASSQETLASTDTQYF.

CDR3 sequence reads: CACYRELAGGPSNEQFF. The CDR3 nucleotides read TGTGCCTGCTACAGGGAACTAGCGGGAGGACCCAGCAATGAGCAGTTCTTC. This sequence joins TRBV30 and TRBJ2-1, with 12 bases lining up with TRBD2. V lost 6 bases and J lost 6; bases outside the gene matches: 15. The CDR3 sequence is 17 residues long. Germline assignment: CDR1 GTSNPN and CDR2 SVGIG (reference sequence). The variable domain in full, with the rest retrieved from reference TRBV30 and TRBJ2-1, is SQTIHQWPATLVQPVGSPLSLECTVEGTSNPNLYWYRQAAGRGLQLLFYSVGIGQISSEVPQNLSASRPQDRQFILSSKKLLLSDSGFYLCACYRELAGGPSNEQFFGPGTRLTVL.

The count of this clone is one. This CDR3 is CASSAGLASDIQYF. The CDR3 DNA reads TGTGCCAGCAGTGCGGGACTAGCAAGTGACATTCAGTACTTC. This chain connects TRBV28 to TRBJ2-4; 9 nucleotides line up with TRBD2. CDR1 is MDHEN, CDR2 SYDVKM, per germline. The CDR3 contains 14 residues. V was clipped by 5 bases and J by 8 bases; unmatched bases: 7.

This chain connects TRBV29-1 to TRBJ2-3; the D gene is possibly TRBD1 (6 bases). V lost 6 bases, J lost 3 bases, and 16 bases lay in between. CDR1 and CDR2 (germline): SQVTM, ANQGSEA. The CDR3 covers 14 residues. CDR3 protein: CSVIARGRTDTQYF. The CDR3 coding sequence is TGCAGCGTCATCGCCAGGGGTAGGACAGATACGCAGTATTTT.

J is TRBJ2-1 and V is TRBV5-6; D may be TRBD1 (6 bases). The CDR3 has 16 residues. Trimming left V 3 bases short and J 4 bases short, with 17 bases between. Germline V gene sequence: CDR1 SGHDT, CDR2 YYEEEE. The CDR3: CASSYPTGQPYNEQFF. Written as DNA, the CDR3 is TGTGCCAGCAGCTATCCAACCGGACAGCCATACAATGAGCAGTTCTTC.

The chain combines TRBV9 with TRBJ2-3; D not certain. Deletions cut 0 bases from V and 0 bases from J, with 8 bases between. From germline, CDR1 is SGDLS and CDR2 YYNGEE. The CDR3 has 15 amino acids. Here the CDR3 reads CASSVGATSTDTQYF. DNA for the CDR3: TGTGCCAGCAGCGTAGGTGCTACTAGCACAGATACGCAGTATTTT.

CDR3 DNA: TGTGCCAGCAGCTTTTCGGCAGGGCCTAATGAAAAACTGTTTTTT. It codes for CASSFSAGPNEKLFF. V and J are TRBV7-9 and TRBJ1-4, with a weak D call TRBD1 (5 bases). The CDR3 has 15 amino acids. The V gene lost 3 bases and the J gene lost 3 bases, with 11 bases spanning the gap. Germline assignment: CDR1 SEHNR and CDR2 FQNEAQ (reference sequence).